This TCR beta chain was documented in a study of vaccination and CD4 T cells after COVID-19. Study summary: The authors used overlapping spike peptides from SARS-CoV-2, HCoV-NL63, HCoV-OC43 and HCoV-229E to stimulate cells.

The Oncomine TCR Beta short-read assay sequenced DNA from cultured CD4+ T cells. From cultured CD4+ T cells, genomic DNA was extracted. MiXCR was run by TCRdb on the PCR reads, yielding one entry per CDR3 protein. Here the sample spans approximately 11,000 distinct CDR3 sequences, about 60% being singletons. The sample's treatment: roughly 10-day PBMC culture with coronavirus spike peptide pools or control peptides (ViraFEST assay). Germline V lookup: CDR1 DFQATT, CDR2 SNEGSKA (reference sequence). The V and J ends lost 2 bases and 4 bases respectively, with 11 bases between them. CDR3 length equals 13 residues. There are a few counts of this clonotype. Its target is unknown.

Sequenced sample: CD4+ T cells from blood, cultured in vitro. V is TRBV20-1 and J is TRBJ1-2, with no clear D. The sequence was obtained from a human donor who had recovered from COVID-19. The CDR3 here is CSARPAGTYGYTF. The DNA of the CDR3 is TGCAGTGCTAGACCCGCGGGTACCTATGGCTACACCTTC.